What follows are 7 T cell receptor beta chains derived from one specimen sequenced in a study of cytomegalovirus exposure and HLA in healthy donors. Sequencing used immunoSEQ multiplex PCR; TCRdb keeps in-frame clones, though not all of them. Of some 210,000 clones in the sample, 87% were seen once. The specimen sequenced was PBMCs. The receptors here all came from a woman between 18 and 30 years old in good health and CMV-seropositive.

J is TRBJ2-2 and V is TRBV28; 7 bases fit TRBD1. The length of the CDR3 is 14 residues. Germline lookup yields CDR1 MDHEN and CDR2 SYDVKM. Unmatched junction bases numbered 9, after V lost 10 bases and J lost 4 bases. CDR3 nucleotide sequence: TGTGCCACTTTGGGGACAGATTTCACCGGGGAGCTGTTTTTT. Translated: CATLGTDFTGELFF. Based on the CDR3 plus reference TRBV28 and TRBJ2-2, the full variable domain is DVKVTQSSRYLVKRTGEKVFLECVQDMDHENMFWYRQDPGLGLRLIYFSYDVKMKEKGDIPEGYSVSREKKERFSLILESASTNQTSMYLCATLGTDFTGELFFGEGSRLTVL.

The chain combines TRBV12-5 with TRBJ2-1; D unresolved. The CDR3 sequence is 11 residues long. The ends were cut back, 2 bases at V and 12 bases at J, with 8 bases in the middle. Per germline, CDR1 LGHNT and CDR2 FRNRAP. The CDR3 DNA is TGTGCTAGTGGTTTGAGCGATGGGCAGTTCTTC. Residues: CASGLSDGQFF.

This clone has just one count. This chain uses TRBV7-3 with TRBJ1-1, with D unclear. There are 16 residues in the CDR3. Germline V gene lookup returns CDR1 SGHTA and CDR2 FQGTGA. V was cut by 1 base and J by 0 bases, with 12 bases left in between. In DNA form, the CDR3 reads TGTGCCAGCAGCTTAATGAGGGAATGGGTGAACACTGAAGCTTTCTTT. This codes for CASSLMREWVNTEAFF.

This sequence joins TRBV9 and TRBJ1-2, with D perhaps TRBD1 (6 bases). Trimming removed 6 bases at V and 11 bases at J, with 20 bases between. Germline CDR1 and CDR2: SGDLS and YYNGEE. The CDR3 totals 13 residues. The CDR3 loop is CASKKRGGTRYTF. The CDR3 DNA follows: TGTGCCAGCAAGAAGAGGGGGGGTACAAGGTACACCTTC.

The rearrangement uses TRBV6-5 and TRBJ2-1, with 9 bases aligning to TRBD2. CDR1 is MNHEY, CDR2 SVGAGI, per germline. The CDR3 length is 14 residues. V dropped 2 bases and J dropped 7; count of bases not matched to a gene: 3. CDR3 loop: CASSYGAGGNEQFF. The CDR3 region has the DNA TGTGCCAGCAGTTACGGAGCGGGAGGTAATGAGCAGTTCTTC.

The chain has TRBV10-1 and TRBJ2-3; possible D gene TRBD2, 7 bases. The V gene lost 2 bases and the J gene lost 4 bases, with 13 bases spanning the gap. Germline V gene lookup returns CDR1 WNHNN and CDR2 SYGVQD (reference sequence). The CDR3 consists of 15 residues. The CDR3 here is CASSEGWEGADTQYF. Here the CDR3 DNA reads TGCGCCAGCAGTGAGGGGTGGGAGGGGGCAGATACGCAGTATTTT.

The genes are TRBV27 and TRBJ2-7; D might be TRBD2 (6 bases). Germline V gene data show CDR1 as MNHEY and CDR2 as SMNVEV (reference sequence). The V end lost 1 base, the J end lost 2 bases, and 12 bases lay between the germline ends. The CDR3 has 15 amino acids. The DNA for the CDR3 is TGTGCCAGCAGTTTATATGTTAGCGGAACCTACGAGCAGTACTTC. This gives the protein CASSLYVSGTYEQYF.